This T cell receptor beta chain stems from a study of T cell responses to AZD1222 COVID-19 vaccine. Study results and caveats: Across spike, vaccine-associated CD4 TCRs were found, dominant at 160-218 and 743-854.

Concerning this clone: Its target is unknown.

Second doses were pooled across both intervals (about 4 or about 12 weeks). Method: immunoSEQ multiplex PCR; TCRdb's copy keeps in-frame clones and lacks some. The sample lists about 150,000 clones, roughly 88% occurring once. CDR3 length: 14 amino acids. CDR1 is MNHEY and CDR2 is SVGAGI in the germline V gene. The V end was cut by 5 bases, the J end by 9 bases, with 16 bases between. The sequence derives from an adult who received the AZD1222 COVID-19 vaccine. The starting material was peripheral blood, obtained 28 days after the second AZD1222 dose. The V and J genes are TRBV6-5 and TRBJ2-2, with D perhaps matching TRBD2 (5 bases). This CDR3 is CASSPGSRARELFF. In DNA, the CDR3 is TGTGCCAGCAGTCCGGGGTCGAGGGCCCGGGAGCTGTTTTTT.